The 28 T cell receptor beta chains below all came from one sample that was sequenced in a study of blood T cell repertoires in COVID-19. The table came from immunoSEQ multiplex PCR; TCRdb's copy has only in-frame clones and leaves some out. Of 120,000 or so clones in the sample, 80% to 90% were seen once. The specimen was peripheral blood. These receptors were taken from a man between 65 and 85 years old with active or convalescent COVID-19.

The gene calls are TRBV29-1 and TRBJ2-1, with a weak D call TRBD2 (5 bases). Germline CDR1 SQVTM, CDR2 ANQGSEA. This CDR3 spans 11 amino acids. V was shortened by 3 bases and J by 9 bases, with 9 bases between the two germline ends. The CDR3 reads CSVDGSGEQFF. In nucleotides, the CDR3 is TGCAGCGTTGATGGCAGCGGTGAGCAGTTCTTC.

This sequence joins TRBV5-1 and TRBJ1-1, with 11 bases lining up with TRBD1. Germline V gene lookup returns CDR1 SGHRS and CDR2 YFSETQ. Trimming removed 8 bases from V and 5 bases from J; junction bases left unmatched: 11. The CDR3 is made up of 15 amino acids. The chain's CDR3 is CASQGQGAGGTEAFF. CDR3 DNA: TGCGCCAGTCAAGGACAGGGGGCTGGTGGGACTGAAGCTTTCTTT.

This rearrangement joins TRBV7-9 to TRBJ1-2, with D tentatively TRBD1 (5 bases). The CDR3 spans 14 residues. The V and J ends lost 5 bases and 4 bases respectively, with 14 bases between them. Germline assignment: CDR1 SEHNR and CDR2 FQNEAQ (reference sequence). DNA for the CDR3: TGTGCCAGCAGCCGAACAGACAGTTCCTATGGCTACACCTTC. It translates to CASSRTDSSYGYTF.

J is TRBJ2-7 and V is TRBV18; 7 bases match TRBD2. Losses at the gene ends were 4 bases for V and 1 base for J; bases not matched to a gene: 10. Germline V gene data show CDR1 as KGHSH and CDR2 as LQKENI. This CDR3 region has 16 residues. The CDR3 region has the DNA TGTGCCAGCTCACGAGGGGCGGGAGAAACTTCCTACGAGCAGTACTTC. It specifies CASSRGAGETSYEQYF.

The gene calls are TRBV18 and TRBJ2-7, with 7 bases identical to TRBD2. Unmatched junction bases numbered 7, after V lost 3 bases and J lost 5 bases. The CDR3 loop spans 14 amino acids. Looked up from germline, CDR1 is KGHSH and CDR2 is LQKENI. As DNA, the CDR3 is TGTGCCAGCTCACCGGGCGGCGGGAGCCACGAGCAGTACTTC. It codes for CASSPGGGSHEQYF.

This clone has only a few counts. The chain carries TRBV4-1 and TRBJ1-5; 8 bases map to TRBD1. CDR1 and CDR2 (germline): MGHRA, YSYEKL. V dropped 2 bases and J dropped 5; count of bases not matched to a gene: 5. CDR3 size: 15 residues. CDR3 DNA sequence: TGCGCCAGCAGCCAATTGGACAGGGATTATCAGCCCCAGCATTTT. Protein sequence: CASSQLDRDYQPQHF.

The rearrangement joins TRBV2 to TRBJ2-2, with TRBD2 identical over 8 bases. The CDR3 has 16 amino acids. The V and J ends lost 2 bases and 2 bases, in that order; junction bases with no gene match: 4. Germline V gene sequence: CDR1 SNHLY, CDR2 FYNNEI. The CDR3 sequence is CASSEQTSGNTGELFF. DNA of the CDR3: TGTGCCAGCAGTGAACAAACTAGCGGAAACACCGGGGAGCTGTTTTTT.

The CDR3 coding sequence is TGTGCCAGTAGTTTCCGGGAGAACACTGAAGCTTTCTTT. Protein: CASSFRENTEAFF. This chain uses TRBV19 with TRBJ1-1; unclear D gene. The germline V and J ends were trimmed by 5 bases and 1 base, with 8 bases remaining between them. Germline values: CDR1 LNHDA, CDR2 SQIVND (reference sequence). This CDR3 is 13 amino acids long. Drawing the rest from reference TRBV19 and TRBJ1-1, the complete variable domain is DGGITQSPKYLFRKEGQNVTLSCEQNLNHDAMYWYRQDPGQGLRLIYYSQIVNDFQKGDIAEGYSVSREKKESFPLTVTSAQKNPTAFYLCASSFRENTEAFFGQGTRLTVV.

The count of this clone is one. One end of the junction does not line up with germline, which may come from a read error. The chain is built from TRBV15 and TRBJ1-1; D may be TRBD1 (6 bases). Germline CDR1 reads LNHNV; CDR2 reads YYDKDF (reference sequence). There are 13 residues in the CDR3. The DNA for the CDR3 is TGTGCCACCCGCAGGGCGGGGGCCACTGAAGCTTTCTTT. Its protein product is CATRRAGATEAFF.

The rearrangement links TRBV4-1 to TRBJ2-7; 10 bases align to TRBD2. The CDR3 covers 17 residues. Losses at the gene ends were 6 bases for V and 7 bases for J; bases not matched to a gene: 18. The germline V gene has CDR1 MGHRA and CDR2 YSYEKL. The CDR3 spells CASSQRDEREGRYEQYF. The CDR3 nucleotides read TGCGCCAGCAGTCAACGAGATGAGCGGGAGGGCCGGTATGAGCAGTACTTC.

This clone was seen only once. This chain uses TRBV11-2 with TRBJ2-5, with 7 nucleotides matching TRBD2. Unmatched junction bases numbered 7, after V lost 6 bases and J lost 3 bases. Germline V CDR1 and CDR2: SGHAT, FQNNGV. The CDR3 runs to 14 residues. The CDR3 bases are TGTGCCAGCAGTTCCCTGGGGGGGGAAGAGACCCAGTACTTC. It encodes CASSSLGGEETQYF.

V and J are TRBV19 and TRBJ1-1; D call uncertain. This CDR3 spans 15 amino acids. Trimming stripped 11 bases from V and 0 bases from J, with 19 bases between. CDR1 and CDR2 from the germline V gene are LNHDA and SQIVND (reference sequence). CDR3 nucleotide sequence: TGTGCCGCAAACAGTCCCGGGAACATGAACACTGAAGCTTTCTTT. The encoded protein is CAANSPGNMNTEAFF.

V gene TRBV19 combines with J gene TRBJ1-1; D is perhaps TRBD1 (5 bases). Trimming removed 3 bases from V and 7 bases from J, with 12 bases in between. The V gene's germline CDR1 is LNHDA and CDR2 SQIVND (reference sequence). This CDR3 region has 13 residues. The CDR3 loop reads CASSMGLEVEAFF. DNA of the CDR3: TGTGCCAGTAGTATGGGGCTGGAAGTTGAAGCTTTCTTT.

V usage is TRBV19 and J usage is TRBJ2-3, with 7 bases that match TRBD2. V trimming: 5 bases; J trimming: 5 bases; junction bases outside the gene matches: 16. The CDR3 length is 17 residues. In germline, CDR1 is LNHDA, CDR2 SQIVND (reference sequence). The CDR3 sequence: CASSWGNRREMGDTQYF. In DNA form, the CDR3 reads TGTGCCAGTAGTTGGGGGAACAGGCGGGAGATGGGAGATACGCAGTATTTT.

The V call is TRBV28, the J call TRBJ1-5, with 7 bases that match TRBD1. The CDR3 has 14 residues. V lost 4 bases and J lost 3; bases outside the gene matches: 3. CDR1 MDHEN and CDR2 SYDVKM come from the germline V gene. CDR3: CASSSDRFNQPQHF. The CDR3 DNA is TGTGCCAGCAGTTCGGACAGGTTCAATCAGCCCCAGCATTTT.

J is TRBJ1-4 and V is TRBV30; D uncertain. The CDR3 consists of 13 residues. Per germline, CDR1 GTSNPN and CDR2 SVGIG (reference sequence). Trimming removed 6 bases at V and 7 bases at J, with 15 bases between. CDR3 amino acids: CACTGNWGEKLFF. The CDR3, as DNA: TGTGCCTGCACCGGGAATTGGGGTGAAAAACTGTTTTTT.

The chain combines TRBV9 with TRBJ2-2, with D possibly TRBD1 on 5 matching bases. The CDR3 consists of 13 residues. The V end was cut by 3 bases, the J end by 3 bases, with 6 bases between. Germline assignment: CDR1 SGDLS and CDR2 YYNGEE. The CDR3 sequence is CASSGGHTGELFF. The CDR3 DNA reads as TGTGCCAGCAGCGGGGGCCACACCGGGGAGCTGTTTTTT.

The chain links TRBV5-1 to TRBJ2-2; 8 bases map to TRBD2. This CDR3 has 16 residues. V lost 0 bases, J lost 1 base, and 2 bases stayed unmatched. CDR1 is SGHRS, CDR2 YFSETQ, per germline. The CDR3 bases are TGCGCCAGCAGCTTGGCAACTAGCGGGAACACCGGGGAGCTGTTTTTT. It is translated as CASSLATSGNTGELFF.

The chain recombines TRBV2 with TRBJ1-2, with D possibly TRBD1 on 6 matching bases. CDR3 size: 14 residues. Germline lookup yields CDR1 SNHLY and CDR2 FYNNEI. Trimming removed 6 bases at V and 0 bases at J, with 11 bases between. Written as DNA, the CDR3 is TGTGCCAGCAGAGGGGACACCTCTAACTATGGCTACACCTTC. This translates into CASRGDTSNYGYTF.

In nucleotides, the CDR3 is TGCGCCAGCAGCCTTCGGGGAGCCAGAGACCCTGAAGCTTTCTTT. Encoded protein: CASSLRGARDPEAFF. The chain couples TRBV4-1 to TRBJ1-1; no reliable D call. Trimming cost V 4 bases and J 6 bases, with 18 bases left between them. CDR1 is MGHRA, CDR2 YSYEKL, per germline. The CDR3 covers 15 residues.

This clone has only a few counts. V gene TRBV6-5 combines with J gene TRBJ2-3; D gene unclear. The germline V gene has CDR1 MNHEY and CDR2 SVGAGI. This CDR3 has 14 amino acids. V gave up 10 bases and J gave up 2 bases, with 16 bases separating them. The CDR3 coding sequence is TGTGCCACCTCCCGAGGTAGATCCACAGATACGCAGTATTTT. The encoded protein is CATSRGRSTDTQYF.

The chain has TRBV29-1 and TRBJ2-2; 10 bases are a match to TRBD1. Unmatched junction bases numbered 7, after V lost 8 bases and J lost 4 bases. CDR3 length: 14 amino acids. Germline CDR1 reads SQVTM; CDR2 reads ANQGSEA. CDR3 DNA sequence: TGCAGCACAAGACAGGGGGCAAGCACCGGGGAGCTGTTTTTT. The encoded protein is CSTRQGASTGELFF.

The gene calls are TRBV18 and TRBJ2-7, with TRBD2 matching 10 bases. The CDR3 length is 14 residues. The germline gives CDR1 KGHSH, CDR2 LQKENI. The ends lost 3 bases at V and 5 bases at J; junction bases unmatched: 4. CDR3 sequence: CASSPLTSGNEQYF. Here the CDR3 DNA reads TGTGCCAGCTCACCCCTAACTAGCGGGAACGAGCAGTACTTC.

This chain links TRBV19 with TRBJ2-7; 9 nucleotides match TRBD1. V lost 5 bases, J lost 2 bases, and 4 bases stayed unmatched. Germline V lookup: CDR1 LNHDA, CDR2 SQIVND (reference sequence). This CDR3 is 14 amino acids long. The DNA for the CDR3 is TGTGCCAGTAGTCGGGACAGGGAACCCTACGAGCAGTACTTC. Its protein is CASSRDREPYEQYF. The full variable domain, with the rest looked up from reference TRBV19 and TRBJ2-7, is DGGITQSPKYLFRKEGQNVTLSCEQNLNHDAMYWYRQDPGQGLRLIYYSQIVNDFQKGDIAEGYSVSREKKESFPLTVTSAQKNPTAFYLCASSRDREPYEQYFGPGTRLTVT.

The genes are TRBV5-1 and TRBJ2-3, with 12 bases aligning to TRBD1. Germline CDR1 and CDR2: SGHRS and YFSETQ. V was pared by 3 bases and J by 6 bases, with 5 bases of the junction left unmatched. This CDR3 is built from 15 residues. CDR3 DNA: TGCGCCAGCAGCTACCGGGACAGGGGGCTGGATACGCAGTATTTT. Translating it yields CASSYRDRGLDTQYF.

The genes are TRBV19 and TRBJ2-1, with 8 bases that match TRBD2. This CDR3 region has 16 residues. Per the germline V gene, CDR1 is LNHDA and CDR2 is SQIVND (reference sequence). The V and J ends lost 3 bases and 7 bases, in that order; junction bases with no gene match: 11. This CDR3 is CASSIDPAGVRNEQFF. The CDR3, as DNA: TGTGCCAGTAGTATCGACCCAGCGGGAGTCAGGAATGAGCAGTTCTTC. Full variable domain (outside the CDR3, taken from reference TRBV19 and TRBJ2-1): DGGITQSPKYLFRKEGQNVTLSCEQNLNHDAMYWYRQDPGQGLRLIYYSQIVNDFQKGDIAEGYSVSREKKESFPLTVTSAQKNPTAFYLCASSIDPAGVRNEQFFGPGTRLTVL.

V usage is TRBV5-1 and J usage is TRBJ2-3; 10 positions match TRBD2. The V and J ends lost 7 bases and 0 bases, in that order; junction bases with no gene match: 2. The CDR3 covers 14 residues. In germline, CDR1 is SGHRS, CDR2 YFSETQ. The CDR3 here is CASRTSGSTDTQYF. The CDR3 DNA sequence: TGCGCCAGCCGGACTAGCGGAAGCACAGATACGCAGTATTTT.

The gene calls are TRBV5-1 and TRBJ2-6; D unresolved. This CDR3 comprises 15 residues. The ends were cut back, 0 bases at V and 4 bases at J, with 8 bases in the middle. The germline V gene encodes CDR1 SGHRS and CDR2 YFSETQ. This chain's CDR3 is CASSLDISGANVLTF. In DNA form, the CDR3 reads TGCGCCAGCAGCTTGGATATTTCGGGGGCCAACGTCCTGACTTTC.